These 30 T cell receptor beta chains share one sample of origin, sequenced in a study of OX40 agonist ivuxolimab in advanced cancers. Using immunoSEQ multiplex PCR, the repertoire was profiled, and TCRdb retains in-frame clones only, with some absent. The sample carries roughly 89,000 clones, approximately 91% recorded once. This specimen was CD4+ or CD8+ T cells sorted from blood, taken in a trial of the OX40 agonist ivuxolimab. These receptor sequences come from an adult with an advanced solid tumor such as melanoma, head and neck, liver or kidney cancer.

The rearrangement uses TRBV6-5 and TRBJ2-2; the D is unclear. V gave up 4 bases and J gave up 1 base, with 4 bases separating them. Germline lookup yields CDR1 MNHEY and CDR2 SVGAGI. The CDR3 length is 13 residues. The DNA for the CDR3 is TGTGCCAGCAGTTCTTTGAACACCGGGGAGCTGTTTTTT. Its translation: CASSSLNTGELFF.

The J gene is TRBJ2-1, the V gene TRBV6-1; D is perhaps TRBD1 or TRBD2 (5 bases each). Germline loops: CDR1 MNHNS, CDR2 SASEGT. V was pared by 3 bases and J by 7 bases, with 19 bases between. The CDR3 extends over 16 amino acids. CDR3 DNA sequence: TGTGCCAGCAGTGACCCCGGCGGTATAGAGGGGAATGAGCAGTTCTTC. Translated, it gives CASSDPGGIEGNEQFF.

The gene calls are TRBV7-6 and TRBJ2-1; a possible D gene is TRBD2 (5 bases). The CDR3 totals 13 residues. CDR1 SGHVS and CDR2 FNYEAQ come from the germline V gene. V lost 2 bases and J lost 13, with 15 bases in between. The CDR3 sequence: CASSLKPLASQFF. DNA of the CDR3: TGTGCCAGCAGCTTAAAACCCTTAGCGTCTCAGTTCTTC.

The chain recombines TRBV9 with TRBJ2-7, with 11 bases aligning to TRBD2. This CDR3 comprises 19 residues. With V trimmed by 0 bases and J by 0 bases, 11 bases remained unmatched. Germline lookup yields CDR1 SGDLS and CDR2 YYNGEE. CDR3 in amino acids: CASSVGPAASGGSSYEQYF. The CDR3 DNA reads TGTGCCAGCAGCGTAGGCCCCGCGGCTAGCGGGGGGAGCTCCTACGAGCAGTACTTC.

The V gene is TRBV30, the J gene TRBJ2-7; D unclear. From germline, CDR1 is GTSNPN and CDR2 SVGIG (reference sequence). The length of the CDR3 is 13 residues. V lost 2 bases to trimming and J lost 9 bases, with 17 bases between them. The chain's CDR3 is CAWSPGHPLGQYF. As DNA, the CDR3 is TGTGCCTGGAGTCCGGGTCATCCCTTGGGGCAGTACTTC.

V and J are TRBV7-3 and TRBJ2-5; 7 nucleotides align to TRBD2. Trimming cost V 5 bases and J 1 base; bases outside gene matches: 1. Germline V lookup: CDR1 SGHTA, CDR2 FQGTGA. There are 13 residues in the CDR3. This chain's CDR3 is CASSRTSQETQYF. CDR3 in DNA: TGTGCCAGCAGCAGGACTAGCCAAGAGACCCAGTACTTC.

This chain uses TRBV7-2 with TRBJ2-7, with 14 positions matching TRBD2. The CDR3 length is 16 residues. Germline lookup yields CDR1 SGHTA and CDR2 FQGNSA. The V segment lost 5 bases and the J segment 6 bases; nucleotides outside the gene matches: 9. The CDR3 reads CASSPQGLAGEGEQYF. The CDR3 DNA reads TGTGCCAGCAGCCCGCAGGGACTAGCGGGAGAGGGCGAGCAGTACTTC.

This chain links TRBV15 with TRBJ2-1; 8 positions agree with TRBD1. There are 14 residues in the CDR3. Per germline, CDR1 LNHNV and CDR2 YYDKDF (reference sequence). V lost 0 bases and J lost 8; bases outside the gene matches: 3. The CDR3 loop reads CATSRDNRGYEQFF. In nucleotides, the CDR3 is TGTGCCACCAGCAGAGATAACAGGGGGTATGAGCAGTTCTTC. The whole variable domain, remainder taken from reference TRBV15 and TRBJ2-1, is DAMVIQNPRYQVTQFGKPVTLSCSQTLNHNVMYWYQQKSSQAPKLLFHYYDKDFNNEADTPDNFQSRRPNTSFCFLDIRSPGLGDTAMYLCATSRDNRGYEQFFGPGTRLTVL.

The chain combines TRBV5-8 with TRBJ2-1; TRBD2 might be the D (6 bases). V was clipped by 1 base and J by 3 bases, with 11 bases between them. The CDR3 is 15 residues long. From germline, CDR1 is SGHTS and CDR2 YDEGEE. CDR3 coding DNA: TGTGCCAGCAGCTTGCCGGGGGTGGACTACAATGAGCAGTTCTTC. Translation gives CASSLPGVDYNEQFF.

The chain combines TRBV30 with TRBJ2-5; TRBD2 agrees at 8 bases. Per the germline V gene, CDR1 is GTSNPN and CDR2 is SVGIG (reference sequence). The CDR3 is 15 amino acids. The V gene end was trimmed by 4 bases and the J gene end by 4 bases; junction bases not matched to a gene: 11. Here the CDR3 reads CAWKGIGRAGETQYF. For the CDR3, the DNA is TGTGCCTGGAAGGGGATCGGGAGGGCCGGAGAGACCCAGTACTTC.

This CDR3 is CASSEAPPRVGGEAFF. CDR3 nucleotide sequence: TGTGCCAGCAGTGAAGCCCCCCCTAGGGTTGGGGGGGAAGCTTTCTTT. The chain recombines TRBV2 with TRBJ1-1; D is perhaps TRBD1 (5 bases). The CDR3 is 16 residues long. Germline CDR1 is SNHLY and CDR2 is FYNNEI. V shed 0 bases and J shed 8 bases, with 19 bases lying between them.

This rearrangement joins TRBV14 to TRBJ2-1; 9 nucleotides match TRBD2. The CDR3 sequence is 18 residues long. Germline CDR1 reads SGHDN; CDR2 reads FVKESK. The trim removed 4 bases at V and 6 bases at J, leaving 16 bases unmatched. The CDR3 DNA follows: TGTGCCAGCAGCCCACGCGGTAGCGGGAGCTTTTGGGGCAATGAGCAGTTCTTC. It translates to CASSPRGSGSFWGNEQFF.

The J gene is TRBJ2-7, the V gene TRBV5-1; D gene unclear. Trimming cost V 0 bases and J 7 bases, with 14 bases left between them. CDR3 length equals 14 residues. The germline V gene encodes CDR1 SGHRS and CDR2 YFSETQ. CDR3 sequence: CASSLAPDLGEQYF. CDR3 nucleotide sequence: TGCGCCAGCAGCTTGGCCCCGGATCTAGGGGAGCAGTACTTC.

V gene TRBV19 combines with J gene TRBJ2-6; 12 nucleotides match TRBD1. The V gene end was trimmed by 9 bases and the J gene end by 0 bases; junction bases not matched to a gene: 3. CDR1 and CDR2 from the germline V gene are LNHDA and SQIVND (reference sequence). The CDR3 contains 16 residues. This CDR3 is CASGTGGRSGANVLTF. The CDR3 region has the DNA TGTGCCAGCGGGACAGGGGGCCGCTCTGGGGCCAACGTCCTGACTTTC.

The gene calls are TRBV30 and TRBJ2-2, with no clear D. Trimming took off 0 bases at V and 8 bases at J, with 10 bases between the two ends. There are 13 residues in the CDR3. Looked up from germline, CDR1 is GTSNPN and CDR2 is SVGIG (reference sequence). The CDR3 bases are TGTGCCTGGAGTGTACAACGTGTAGGGGAGCTGTTTTTT. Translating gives CAWSVQRVGELFF.

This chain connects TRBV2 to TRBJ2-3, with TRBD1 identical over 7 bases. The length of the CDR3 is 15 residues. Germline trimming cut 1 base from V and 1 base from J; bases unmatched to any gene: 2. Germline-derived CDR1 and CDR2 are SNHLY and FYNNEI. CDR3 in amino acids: CASSEDGTGTDTQYF. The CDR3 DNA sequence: TGTGCCAGCAGTGAAGACGGGACAGGCACAGATACGCAGTATTTT.

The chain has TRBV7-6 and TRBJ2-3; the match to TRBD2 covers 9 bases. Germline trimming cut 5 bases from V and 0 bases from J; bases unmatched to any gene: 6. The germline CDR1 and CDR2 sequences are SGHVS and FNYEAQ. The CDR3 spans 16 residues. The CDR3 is CASSPVAGASTDTQYF. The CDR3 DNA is TGTGCCAGCAGCCCGGTAGCGGGGGCTAGCACAGATACGCAGTATTTT.

The CDR3 bases are TGTGCCAGCAGTGGACAGGGTAATGAGCAGTTCTTC. Its protein product is CASSGQGNEQFF. The chain couples TRBV6-1 to TRBJ2-1; 7 nucleotides match TRBD1. After removal of 4 bases from V and 7 bases from J, the junction contained 1 base not matched to a gene. Germline V gene data show CDR1 as MNHNS and CDR2 as SASEGT. The CDR3 length is 12 residues.

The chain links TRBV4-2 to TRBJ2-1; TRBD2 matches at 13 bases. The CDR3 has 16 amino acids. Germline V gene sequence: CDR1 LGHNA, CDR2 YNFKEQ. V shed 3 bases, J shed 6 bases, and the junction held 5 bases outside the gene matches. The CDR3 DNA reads TGTGCCAGCAGCCAGAGGACTAGCGGGAGTTCCAATGAGCAGTTCTTC. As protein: CASSQRTSGSSNEQFF.

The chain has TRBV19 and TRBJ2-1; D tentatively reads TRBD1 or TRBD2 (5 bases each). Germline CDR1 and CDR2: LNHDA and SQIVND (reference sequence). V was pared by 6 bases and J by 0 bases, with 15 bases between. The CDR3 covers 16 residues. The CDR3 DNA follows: TGTGCCAGTAGCTCCGGGACCGAAAGCTCCTACAATGAGCAGTTCTTC. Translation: CASSSGTESSYNEQFF.

The CDR3 nucleotides read TGTGCCAGCAGCTTAGAGGGGGCCGGGACAGCGTACTTC. Translation gives CASSLEGAGTAYF. The chain recombines TRBV11-2 with TRBJ2-7; the match to TRBD1 covers 7 bases. Germline V gene lookup returns CDR1 SGHAT and CDR2 FQNNGV. The CDR3 length is 13 residues. J lost 12 bases, V lost 0 bases, and 8 bases had no gene match.

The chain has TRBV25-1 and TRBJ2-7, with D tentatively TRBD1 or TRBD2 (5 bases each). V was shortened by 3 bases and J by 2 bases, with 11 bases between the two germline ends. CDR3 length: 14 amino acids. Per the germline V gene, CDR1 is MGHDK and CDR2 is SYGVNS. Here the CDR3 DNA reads TGTGCCAGCAGTGAGGTAGGGACCCCCTACGAGCAGTACTTC. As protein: CASSEVGTPYEQYF.

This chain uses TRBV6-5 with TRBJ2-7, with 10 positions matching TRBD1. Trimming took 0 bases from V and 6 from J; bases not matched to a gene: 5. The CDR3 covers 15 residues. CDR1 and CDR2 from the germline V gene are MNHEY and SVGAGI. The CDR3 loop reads CASSYSAGTGAEQYF. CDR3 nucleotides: TGTGCCAGCAGTTACTCAGCCGGGACAGGGGCCGAGCAGTACTTC.

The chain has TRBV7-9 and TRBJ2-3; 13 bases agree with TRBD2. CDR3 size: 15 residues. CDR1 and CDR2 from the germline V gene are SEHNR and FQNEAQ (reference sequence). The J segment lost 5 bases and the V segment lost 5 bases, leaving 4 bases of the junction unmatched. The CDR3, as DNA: TGTGCCAGCAGCGGCGGGACTAGCGGGAAAGATACGCAGTATTTT. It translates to CASSGGTSGKDTQYF.

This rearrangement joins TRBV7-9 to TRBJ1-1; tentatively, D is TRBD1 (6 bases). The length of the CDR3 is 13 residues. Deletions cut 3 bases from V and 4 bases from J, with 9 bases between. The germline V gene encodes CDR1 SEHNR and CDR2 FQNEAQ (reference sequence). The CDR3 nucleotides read TGTGCCAGCAGCTTTACAGGGCTCACTGAAGCTTTCTTT. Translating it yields CASSFTGLTEAFF. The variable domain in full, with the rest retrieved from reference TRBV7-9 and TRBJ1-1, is DTGVSQNPRHKITKRGQNVTFRCDPISEHNRLYWYRQTLGQGPEFLTYFQNEAQLEKSRLLSDRFSAERPKGSFSTLEIQRTEQGDSAMYLCASSFTGLTEAFFGQGTRLTVV.

The CDR3 DNA follows: TGTGCCAGCAGCTCGGGACTAGCGGGCTCAGCCAAAAACATTCAGTACTTC. It codes for CASSSGLAGSAKNIQYF. This rearrangement joins TRBV5-4 to TRBJ2-4; 12 nucleotides line up with TRBD2. This CDR3 spans 17 amino acids. CDR1 and CDR2 (germline): SGHNT, YYREEE (reference sequence). The junction had 4 bases not matched to a gene; V was cut back by 3 bases and J by 0 bases. The variable domain in full, completed from reference TRBV5-4 and TRBJ2-4, reads ETGVTQSPTHLIKTRGQQVTLRCSSQSGHNTVSWYQQALGQGPQFIFQYYREEENGRGNFPPRFSGLQFPNYSSELNVNALELDDSALYLCASSSGLAGSAKNIQYFGAGTRLSVL.

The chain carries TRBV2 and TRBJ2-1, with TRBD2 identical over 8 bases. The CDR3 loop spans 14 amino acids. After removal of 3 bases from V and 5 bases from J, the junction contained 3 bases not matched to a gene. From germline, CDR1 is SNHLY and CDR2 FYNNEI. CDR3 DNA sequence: TGTGCCAGCAGTGAGGCGGGAGGCAACAATGAGCAGTTCTTC. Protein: CASSEAGGNNEQFF.

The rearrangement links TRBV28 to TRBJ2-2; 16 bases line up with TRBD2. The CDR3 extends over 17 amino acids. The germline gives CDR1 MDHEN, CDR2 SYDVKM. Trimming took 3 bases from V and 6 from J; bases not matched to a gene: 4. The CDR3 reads CASSFDGTSGRAGELFF. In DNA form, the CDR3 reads TGTGCCAGCAGTTTCGATGGGACTAGCGGGAGGGCCGGGGAGCTGTTTTTT.

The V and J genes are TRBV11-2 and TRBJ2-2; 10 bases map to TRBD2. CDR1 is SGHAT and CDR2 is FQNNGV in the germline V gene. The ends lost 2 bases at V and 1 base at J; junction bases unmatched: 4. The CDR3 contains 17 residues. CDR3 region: CASSLLSSGRNTGELFF. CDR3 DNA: TGTGCCAGCAGCTTATTGTCTAGCGGGAGGAACACCGGGGAGCTGTTTTTT.

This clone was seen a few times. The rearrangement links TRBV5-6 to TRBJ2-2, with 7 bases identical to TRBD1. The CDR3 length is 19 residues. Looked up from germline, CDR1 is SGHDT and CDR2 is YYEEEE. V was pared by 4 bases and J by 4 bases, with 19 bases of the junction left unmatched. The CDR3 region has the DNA TGTGCCAGCAGCGACAGGGAAATGAGGCCACCCCCCCCCACCGGGGAGCTGTTTTTT. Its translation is CASSDREMRPPPPTGELFF.